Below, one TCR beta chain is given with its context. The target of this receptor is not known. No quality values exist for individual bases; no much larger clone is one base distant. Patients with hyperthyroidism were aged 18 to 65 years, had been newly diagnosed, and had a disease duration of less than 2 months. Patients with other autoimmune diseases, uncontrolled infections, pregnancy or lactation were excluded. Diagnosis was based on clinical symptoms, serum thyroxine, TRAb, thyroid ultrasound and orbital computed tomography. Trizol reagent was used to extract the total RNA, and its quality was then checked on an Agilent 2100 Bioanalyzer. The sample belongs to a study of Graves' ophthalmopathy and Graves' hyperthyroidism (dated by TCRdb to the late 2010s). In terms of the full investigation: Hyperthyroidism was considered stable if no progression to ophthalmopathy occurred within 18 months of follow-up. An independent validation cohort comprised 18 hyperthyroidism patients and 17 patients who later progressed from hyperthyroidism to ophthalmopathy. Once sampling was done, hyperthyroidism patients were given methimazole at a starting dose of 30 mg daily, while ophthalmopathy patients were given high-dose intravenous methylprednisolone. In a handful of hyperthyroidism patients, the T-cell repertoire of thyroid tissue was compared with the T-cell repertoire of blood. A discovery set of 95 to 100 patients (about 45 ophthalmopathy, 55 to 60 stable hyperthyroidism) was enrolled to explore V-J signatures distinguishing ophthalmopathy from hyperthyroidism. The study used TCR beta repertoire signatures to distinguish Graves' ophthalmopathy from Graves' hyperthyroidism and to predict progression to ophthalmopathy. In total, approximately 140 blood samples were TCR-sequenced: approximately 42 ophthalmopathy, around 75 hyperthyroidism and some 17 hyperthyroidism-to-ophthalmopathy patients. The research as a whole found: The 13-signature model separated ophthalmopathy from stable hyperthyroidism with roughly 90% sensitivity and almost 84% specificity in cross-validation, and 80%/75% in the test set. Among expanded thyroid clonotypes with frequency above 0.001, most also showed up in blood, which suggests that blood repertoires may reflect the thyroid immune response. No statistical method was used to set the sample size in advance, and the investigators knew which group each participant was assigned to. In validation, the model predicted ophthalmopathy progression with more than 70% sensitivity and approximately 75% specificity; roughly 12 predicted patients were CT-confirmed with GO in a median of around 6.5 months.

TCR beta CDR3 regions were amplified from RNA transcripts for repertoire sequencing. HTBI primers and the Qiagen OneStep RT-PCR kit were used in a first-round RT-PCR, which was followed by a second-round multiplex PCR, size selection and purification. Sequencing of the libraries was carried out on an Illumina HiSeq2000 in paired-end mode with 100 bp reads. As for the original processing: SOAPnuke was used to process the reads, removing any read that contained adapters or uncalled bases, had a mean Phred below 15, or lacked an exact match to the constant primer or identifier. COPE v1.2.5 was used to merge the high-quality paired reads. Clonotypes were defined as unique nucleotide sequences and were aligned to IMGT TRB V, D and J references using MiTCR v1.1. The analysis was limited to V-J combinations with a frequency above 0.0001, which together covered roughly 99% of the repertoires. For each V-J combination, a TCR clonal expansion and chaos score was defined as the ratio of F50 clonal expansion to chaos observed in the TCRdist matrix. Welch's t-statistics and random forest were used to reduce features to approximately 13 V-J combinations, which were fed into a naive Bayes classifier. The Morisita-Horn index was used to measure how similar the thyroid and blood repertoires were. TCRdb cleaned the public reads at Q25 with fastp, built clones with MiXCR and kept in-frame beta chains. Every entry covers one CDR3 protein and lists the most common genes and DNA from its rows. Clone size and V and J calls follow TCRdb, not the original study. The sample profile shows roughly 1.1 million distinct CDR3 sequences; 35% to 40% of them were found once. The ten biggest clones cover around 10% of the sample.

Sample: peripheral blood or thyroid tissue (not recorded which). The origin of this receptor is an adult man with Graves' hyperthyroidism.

The DNA sequence is TGTGCCAGCAATCCACCTTATGGAAACACCATATATTTT. Its translation reads: CASNPPYGNTIYF. The rearranged segments are TRBV6-1 and TRBJ1-3, with no confident D gene call. V loses 7 bases of germline sequence and J loses 3 bases, and the interval between the two ends is 10 bases. The CDR3 contains 13 residues, cysteine and phenylalanine counted. Only the CDR3 DNA stays, 39 bases, in frame from base 1. From the germline V gene, CDR1 is MNHNS and CDR2 is SASEGT.